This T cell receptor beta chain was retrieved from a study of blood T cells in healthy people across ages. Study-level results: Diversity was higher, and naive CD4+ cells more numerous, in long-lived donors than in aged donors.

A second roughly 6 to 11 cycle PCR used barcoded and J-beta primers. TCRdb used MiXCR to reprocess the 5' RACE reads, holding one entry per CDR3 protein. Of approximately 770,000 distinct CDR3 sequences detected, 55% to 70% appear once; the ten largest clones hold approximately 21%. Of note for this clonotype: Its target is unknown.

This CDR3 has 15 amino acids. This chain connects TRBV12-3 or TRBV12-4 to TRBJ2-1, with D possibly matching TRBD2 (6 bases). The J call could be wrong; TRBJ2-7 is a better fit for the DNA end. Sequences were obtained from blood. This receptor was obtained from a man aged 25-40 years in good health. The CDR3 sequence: CASSPRDWAYNEQYF. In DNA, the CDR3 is TGTGCCAGCAGTCCCCGGGACTGGGCCTACAATGAGCAGTACTTC.